This entry lists 25 T cell receptor beta chains sequenced from one sample in a study of blood T cell repertoires in COVID-19. Clones were sequenced by immunoSEQ multiplex PCR, and TCRdb holds only the in-frame ones, with some missing. Among hundreds of thousands of clones listed, 88% were seen once. The sequencing input was PBMCs or T cells enriched from blood (not recorded which). These receptor sequences come from a woman in her 40s with acute COVID-19.

For the CDR3, the DNA is TGTGCCAGCAGCTCAGGCACGGGCGGGGTCCAGGATACGCAGTATTTT. It is translated as CASSSGTGGVQDTQYF. The chain has TRBV11-2 and TRBJ2-3; D perhaps matches TRBD2 (6 bases). Trimming shortened V by 4 bases and J by 6 bases, and 20 bases separated the two germline ends. This CDR3 contains 16 residues. Germline CDR1 is SGHAT and CDR2 is FQNNGV. Full variable domain (missing parts from reference TRBV11-2 and TRBJ2-3): EAGVAQSPRYKIIEKRQSVAFWCNPISGHATLYWYQQILGQGPKLLIQFQNNGVVDDSQLPKDRFSAERLKGVDSTLKIQPAKLEDSAVYLCASSSGTGGVQDTQYFGPGTRLTVL.

This clone was found a few times. In DNA, the CDR3 is TGTGCCAGCAGCTTAGAAGGGGCCTATACGCAGTATTTT. This codes for CASSLEGAYTQYF. The chain uses TRBV11-2 and TRBJ2-3; the D gene is possibly TRBD1 (5 bases). The CDR3 has 13 amino acids. CDR1 SGHAT and CDR2 FQNNGV come from the germline V gene. The V end was cut by 0 bases, the J end by 7 bases, with 8 bases between.

About this clone itself: Other DNA sequences in the sample encode the same CDR3. The chain uses TRBV18 and TRBJ1-6, with unresolved D. This CDR3 contains 13 residues. Germline V lookup: CDR1 KGHSH, CDR2 LQKENI. The ends were cut back, 2 bases at V and 10 bases at J, with 9 bases in the middle. The CDR3 spells CASSPDPGSPLHF. CDR3 bases: TGTGCCAGCTCACCAGATCCAGGCTCACCCCTCCACTTT.

This clone was picked up one time. DNA of the CDR3: TGTGCCAGCAGCCTGATGGACAGGCCCTCTGGGGCCAACGTCCTGACTTTC. It codes for CASSLMDRPSGANVLTF. The genes are TRBV5-5 and TRBJ2-6; 7 bases align to TRBD1. In germline, CDR1 is SGHKS, CDR2 YYEKEE (reference sequence). CDR3 length: 17 residues. V shed 4 bases, J shed 0 bases, and the junction held 7 bases outside the gene matches.

V gene TRBV5-6 combines with J gene TRBJ2-3; D not certain. This CDR3 is built from 13 residues. The germline CDR1 and CDR2 sequences are SGHDT and YYEEEE. The V end was cut by 2 bases, the J end by 1 base, with 5 bases between. The CDR3 sequence: CASSFPGTDTQYF. The CDR3 DNA follows: TGTGCCAGCAGCTTCCCTGGCACAGATACGCAGTATTTT.

The gene calls are TRBV6-5 and TRBJ1-4, with unresolved D. Germline CDR1 is MNHEY and CDR2 is SVGAGI. This CDR3 spans 16 amino acids. V gave up 2 bases and J gave up 8 bases, with 18 bases separating them. The CDR3: CASSYTRAGHREKLFF. The CDR3 coding sequence is TGTGCCAGCAGTTACACCCGGGCGGGCCACCGCGAAAAACTGTTTTTT.

The chain recombines TRBV5-1 with TRBJ2-3; 9 nucleotides agree with TRBD2. Germline-derived CDR1 and CDR2 are SGHRS and YFSETQ. V was clipped by 9 bases and J by 3 bases; unmatched bases: 11. The CDR3 is made up of 15 amino acids. DNA for the CDR3: TGCGCCACAGCATCTTCGCGGGGGGGAACAGATACGCAGTATTTT. As protein: CATASSRGGTDTQYF.

The chain combines TRBV7-2 with TRBJ1-2; TRBD1 might be the D (6 bases). V was cut by 5 bases and J by 3 bases, with 10 bases left in between. Germline assignment: CDR1 SGHTA and CDR2 FQGNSA. The CDR3 totals 13 residues. CDR3 residues: CASSEQGYYGYTF. CDR3 sequence (DNA): TGTGCCAGCAGCGAACAGGGATACTATGGCTACACCTTC. Using reference TRBV7-2 and TRBJ1-2 for the parts outside the CDR3, the full variable domain is GAGVSQSPSNKVTEKGKDVELRCDPISGHTALYWYRQSLGQGLEFLIYFQGNSAPDKSGLPSDRFSAERTGGSVSTLTIQRTQQEDSAVYLCASSEQGYYGYTFGSGTRLTVV.

The chain links TRBV30 to TRBJ2-2; the match to TRBD1 covers 7 bases. CDR3 length: 16 amino acids. Unmatched junction bases numbered 7, after V lost 2 bases and J lost 1 base. Germline assignment: CDR1 GTSNPN and CDR2 SVGIG (reference sequence). CDR3 protein: CAWSPLRDRNTGELFF. CDR3 bases: TGTGCCTGGAGTCCCCTTCGGGACAGGAACACCGGGGAGCTGTTTTTT. Supplemented by reference TRBV30 and TRBJ2-2, the full variable domain reads SQTIHQWPATLVQPVGSPLSLECTVEGTSNPNLYWYRQAAGRGLQLLFYSVGIGQISSEVPQNLSASRPQDRQFILSSKKLLLSDSGFYLCAWSPLRDRNTGELFFGEGSRLTVL.

The gene calls are TRBV5-4 and TRBJ2-7; 11 nucleotides match TRBD2. This CDR3 spans 18 amino acids. The V segment lost 2 bases and the J segment 0 bases; nucleotides outside the gene matches: 10. The V gene's germline CDR1 is SGHNT and CDR2 YYREEE (reference sequence). CDR3 region: CASSFNSPGLAGSYEQYF. The CDR3 DNA follows: TGTGCCAGCAGCTTCAACTCCCCCGGACTAGCGGGCTCCTACGAGCAGTACTTC.

This clone was counted between two and nine times. The J gene is TRBJ2-3, the V gene TRBV5-6; 8 positions agree with TRBD1. Germline V CDR1 and CDR2: SGHDT, YYEEEE. J was trimmed by 5 bases and V by 3 bases; bases with no gene match: 8. The CDR3 spans 15 residues. DNA for the CDR3: TGTGCCAGCAGCTCCGGAACAGGGGGAAGAGATACGCAGTATTTT. Its protein is CASSSGTGGRDTQYF.

The chain combines TRBV5-1 with TRBJ2-7; 12 nucleotides agree with TRBD2. After removal of 4 bases from V and 6 bases from J, the junction contained 17 bases not matched to a gene. Germline lookup yields CDR1 SGHRS and CDR2 YFSETQ. This CDR3 has 18 residues. Written as DNA, the CDR3 is TGCGCCAGCAGCCAGACTACTAGCGGGGGGCAAGGGTCCCCCGAGCAGTACTTC. As protein: CASSQTTSGGQGSPEQYF.

The chain couples TRBV3-1 (or the pseudogene TRBV3-2) to TRBJ2-1, with D possibly TRBD2 on 7 matching bases. This CDR3 is built from 19 residues. The germline V gene has CDR1 LGHDT and CDR2 YNNKEL (reference sequence). V dropped 1 base and J dropped 0 bases, with 19 bases sitting between them. CDR3 sequence: CASSQAVGGTKSSYNEQFF. Here the CDR3 DNA reads TGTGCCAGCAGCCAAGCGGTCGGGGGGACAAAGAGCTCCTACAATGAGCAGTTCTTC.

The chain employs TRBV27 and TRBJ2-1; 8 bases match TRBD2. The junction had 7 bases not matched to a gene; V was cut back by 7 bases and J by 8 bases. Per germline, CDR1 MNHEY and CDR2 SMNVEV (reference sequence). CDR3 length: 13 residues. CDR3 sequence (DNA): TGTGCCAGCATGGAGCGGGGGCCCGATGAGCAGTTCTTC. Encoded protein: CASMERGPDEQFF.

The chain has TRBV1 and TRBJ1-4. TRBV1 is an annotated pseudogene. The length of the CDR3 is 16 residues. CDR3 protein: CTSSQDVEVANEKLFF. CDR3 nucleotides: TGCACCAGCAGCCAAGATGTTGAGGTGGCTAATGAAAAACTGTTTTTT.

This chain links TRBV7-8 with TRBJ2-2, with 11 nucleotides matching TRBD2. The V segment lost 4 bases and the J segment 2 bases; nucleotides outside the gene matches: 3. The germline V gene encodes CDR1 SGHVS and CDR2 FQNEAQ. The CDR3 loop spans 16 amino acids. The CDR3 loop is CASSSTSGGNTGELFF. For the CDR3, the DNA is TGTGCCAGCAGCTCTACTAGCGGGGGAAACACCGGGGAGCTGTTTTTT.

This chain uses TRBV30 with TRBJ2-7; maybe TRBD1 (5 bases). The CDR3 loop spans 13 amino acids. Germline CDR1 GTSNPN, CDR2 SVGIG (reference sequence). V gave up 0 bases and J gave up 5 bases, with 11 bases separating them. Written as DNA, the CDR3 is TGTGCCTGGAGTGTAATTACAGGCCACGAGCAGTACTTC. It codes for CAWSVITGHEQYF.

This rearrangement joins TRBV29-1 to TRBJ2-1; weak D call: TRBD1 (5 bases). CDR3 length: 13 amino acids. Germline V gene data show CDR1 as SQVTM and CDR2 as ANQGSEA. V was shortened by 5 bases and J by 3 bases, with 11 bases between the two germline ends. This CDR3 reads CSVRQGGYNEQFF. CDR3 nucleotide sequence: TGCAGCGTTCGGCAGGGTGGCTACAATGAGCAGTTCTTC.

This chain uses TRBV2 with TRBJ1-5, with 11 bases fitting TRBD1. The CDR3 totals 16 residues. Germline assignment: CDR1 SNHLY and CDR2 FYNNEI. V shed 6 bases, J shed 2 bases, and the junction held 6 bases outside the gene matches. The CDR3 DNA is TGTGCCAGCAGAGCCGGACAGGGGGCTGGCAATCAGCCCCAGCATTTT. Residues: CASRAGQGAGNQPQHF.

This clone was recorded once. V is TRBV25-1 and J is TRBJ1-4, with a weak D call TRBD1 (6 bases). CDR1 and CDR2 (germline): MGHDK, SYGVNS. CDR3 length: 15 residues. Trimming shortened V by 1 base and J by 8 bases, and 14 bases separated the two germline ends. For the CDR3, the DNA is TGTGCCAGCAGTGAATCCGGGGGGCGTTGGGAAAAACTGTTTTTT. This sequence encodes CASSESGGRWEKLFF.

In this sample, this clone turned up once. The gene calls are TRBV3-1 (or the pseudogene TRBV3-2) and TRBJ2-1; TRBD2 agrees at 11 bases. This CDR3 comprises 19 residues. With V trimmed by 3 bases and J by 0 bases, 10 bases remained unmatched. CDR1 LGHDT and CDR2 YNNKEL come from the germline V gene (reference sequence). The CDR3 sequence: CASSQPLAGAMSSYNEQFF. CDR3 DNA sequence: TGTGCCAGCAGCCAGCCACTAGCGGGGGCGATGAGCTCCTACAATGAGCAGTTCTTC.

The chain employs TRBV3-1 (or the pseudogene TRBV3-2) and TRBJ2-7; perhaps TRBD1 as D (6 bases). Trimming took 2 bases from V and 5 from J, leaving 13 bases between them. This CDR3 has 14 residues. Germline V gene data show CDR1 as LGHDT and CDR2 as YNNKEL (reference sequence). The CDR3 DNA is TGTGCCAGCAGCCAACCAGGACAGTCTCACGAGCAGTACTTC. Amino acid sequence: CASSQPGQSHEQYF.

The rearrangement links TRBV7-2 to TRBJ2-1; 8 bases line up with TRBD2. J was trimmed by 0 bases and V by 1 base; bases with no gene match: 2. Germline loops: CDR1 SGHTA, CDR2 FQGNSA. The CDR3 covers 16 residues. The CDR3 spells CASSLVSGSSYNEQFF. CDR3 sequence (DNA): TGTGCCAGCAGCTTAGTCAGCGGGAGCTCCTACAATGAGCAGTTCTTC.

The chain uses TRBV9 and TRBJ2-5; 7 bases match TRBD1. This CDR3 has 16 amino acids. V dropped 2 bases and J dropped 4; count of bases not matched to a gene: 11. Germline assignment: CDR1 SGDLS and CDR2 YYNGEE. The CDR3 is CASSVQGEMRVETQYF. CDR3 DNA: TGTGCCAGCAGCGTGCAGGGGGAGATGAGGGTAGAGACCCAGTACTTC. Looking up the rest from reference TRBV9 and TRBJ2-5 gives the full variable domain: DSGVTQTPKHLITATGQRVTLRCSPRSGDLSVYWYQQSLDQGLQFLIQYYNGEERAKGNILERFSAQQFPDLHSELNLSSLELGDSALYFCASSVQGEMRVETQYFGPGTRLLVL.

This chain links TRBV10-2 with TRBJ2-7, with TRBD2 matching 7 bases. The CDR3 is 11 amino acids. The germline CDR1 and CDR2 sequences are WSHSY and SAAADI. Trimming removed 10 bases from V and 5 bases from J; junction bases left unmatched: 5. CDR3 bases: TGCGCCACCCGGGGAGGGGACGAGCAGTACTTC. It translates to CATRGGDEQYF.